This T cell receptor beta chain derives from a study of cytomegalovirus exposure and HLA in healthy donors. Germline CDR1 reads SGHAT; CDR2 reads FQNNGV. The length of the CDR3 is 15 residues. Losses at the gene ends were 2 bases for V and 6 bases for J; bases not matched to a gene: 5. PCR employed 60 Vbeta and 13 Jbeta primers. Data came from immunoSEQ multiplex PCR; TCRdb stores just in-frame clones and leaves some out. The table includes 200,000 to 250,000 clones, about 83% detected once. Sequenced: PBMCs. The chain couples TRBV11-2 to TRBJ2-2; the match to TRBD2 covers 8 bases. This receptor was obtained from a human donor in good health. The CDR3 DNA is TGTGCCAGCAGCTTAACTAGCGGAAATTCCGGGGAGCTGTTTTTT. Protein: CASSLTSGNSGELFF.